This T cell receptor beta chain was retrieved from a study of naive and memory T cell subsets. The germline gives CDR1 MNHEY, CDR2 SVGAGI. The CDR3 runs to 15 residues. This clonotype is a singleton in its sample. Its specificity is unknown. The junction shows a germline mismatch at one end, possibly a read error. General study points: Findings for naive and memory subsets could not be checked against ground truth. Activation and differentiation may alter RNA-based TCR counts. Diversity fell and Gini index rose from naive through CM, EM, EMRA.

Two oligonucleotides, mixed equimolar, formed the beta constant-region primer covering TRBC1 and TRBC2. The ligated cDNA underwent four PCR rounds using SP2 and nested alpha and beta constant-region primers. The cDNA 3' end received a ligated single-stranded oligonucleotide carrying the SP2 primer and a 12-nucleotide UMI. TCRdb re-called the UMI-ligation and nested PCR reads with MiXCR, one entry per CDR3 protein. Counted here are about 120,000 distinct CDR3 sequences, approximately 37% occurring once; the ten biggest clones make up roughly 0.9%. The receptor was derived from a human donor in good health. The material sequenced was central memory CD4+ T cells from blood. The V and J genes are TRBV6-5 and TRBJ2-5; 12 nucleotides match TRBD2. The CDR3 coding sequence is TGTGCCAGCAGTTTCTCAGGGGAAGGACTAGCGGGGTGGCACTTC. It encodes CASSFSGEGLAGWHF.